Below are 31 T cell receptor beta chains sequenced from a single sample in a study of T cell responses to AZD1222 COVID-19 vaccine. Using immunoSEQ multiplex PCR, the repertoire was profiled, and TCRdb retains in-frame clones only, with some absent. The top ten hold roughly 27% of the sample, which has approximately 180,000 clones, roughly 91% seen once. The input for sequencing was peripheral blood, taken 28 days after the second AZD1222 dose. The source is an adult who received the AZD1222 COVID-19 vaccine.

V and J are TRBV29-1 and TRBJ2-1; the D is unclear. The CDR3 runs 14 residues. CDR1 is SQVTM and CDR2 is ANQGSEA in the germline V gene. Trimming removed 4 bases from V and 0 bases from J, with 10 bases in between. CDR3 in DNA: TGCAGCGTTGTGCATCCTAACTCCTACAATGAGCAGTTCTTC. It specifies CSVVHPNSYNEQFF.

The chain uses TRBV28 and TRBJ1-5; D is undetermined. Trimming pared 3 bases from V and 2 bases from J, leaving 14 bases between. The CDR3 is made up of 16 amino acids. The germline V gene has CDR1 MDHEN and CDR2 SYDVKM. The CDR3 is CASSFPGGFGNQPQHF. The CDR3 nucleotides read TGTGCCAGCAGTTTTCCGGGCGGGTTCGGCAATCAGCCCCAGCATTTT.

The chain combines TRBV19 with TRBJ1-2, with a weak D call TRBD1 (6 bases). This CDR3 has 15 residues. CDR1 is LNHDA and CDR2 is SQIVND in the germline V gene (reference sequence). V was pared by 7 bases and J by 0 bases, with 15 bases between. In nucleotides, the CDR3 is TGTGCCAGTACGCGGAGGGGGGGAGCTAACTATGGCTACACCTTC. It yields the protein CASTRRGGANYGYTF. The whole variable domain, filled in from reference TRBV19 and TRBJ1-2, reads DGGITQSPKYLFRKEGQNVTLSCEQNLNHDAMYWYRQDPGQGLRLIYYSQIVNDFQKGDIAEGYSVSREKKESFPLTVTSAQKNPTAFYLCASTRRGGANYGYTFGSGTRLTVV.

Concerning this clone: The sample has other DNA sequences that encode this CDR3 too. The rearrangement joins TRBV28 to TRBJ2-3; TRBD1 is a possible D gene (5 bases). Germline V CDR1 and CDR2: MDHEN, SYDVKM. V dropped 4 bases and J dropped 8 bases, with 7 bases sitting between them. The CDR3 runs 11 residues. DNA for the CDR3: TGTGCCAGCAGTTCAGGGTCTACGCAGTATTTT. Protein: CASSSGSTQYF.

The rearrangement links TRBV7-9 to TRBJ2-7; tentative D call: TRBD2 (6 bases). Trimming pared 5 bases from V and 2 bases from J, leaving 13 bases between. CDR3 length: 14 residues. Per the germline V gene, CDR1 is SEHNR and CDR2 is FQNEAQ (reference sequence). CDR3 DNA: TGTGCCAGCAGCCCCCGGGACTGGACCTACGAGCAGTACTTC. Its translation is CASSPRDWTYEQYF.

This clone was counted a few times. The rearrangement links TRBV4-3 to TRBJ2-2; 7 bases agree with TRBD2. The CDR3 extends over 17 amino acids. Germline CDR1 reads LGHNA; CDR2 reads YSLEER. After removal of 0 bases from V and 5 bases from J, the junction contained 9 bases not matched to a gene. DNA of the CDR3: TGCGCCAGCAGCCAAGAGGCCCTCGGGAGGCGGACCGGGGAGCTGTTTTTT. Translation: CASSQEALGRRTGELFF.

J is TRBJ2-5 and V is TRBV18; D possibly corresponds to TRBD2 (6 bases). The CDR3 is made up of 14 amino acids. In germline, CDR1 is KGHSH, CDR2 LQKENI. Trimming pared 0 bases from V and 5 bases from J, leaving 10 bases between. The CDR3 here is CASSPPAGTETQYF. Written as DNA, the CDR3 is TGTGCCAGCTCACCACCCGCGGGGACGGAGACCCAGTACTTC. The full variable domain, in which reference TRBV18 and TRBJ2-5 provide the parts outside the CDR3, is NAGVMQNPRHLVRRRGQEARLRCSPMKGHSHVYWYRQLPEEGLKFMVYLQKENIIDESGMPKERFSAEFPKEGPSILRIQQVVRGDSAAYFCASSPPAGTETQYFGPGTRLLVL.

CDR3 in DNA: TGTGCCAGCAGCAGGGAGGGCCATCAGCCCCAGCATTTT. Translation gives CASSREGHQPQHF. The chain joins TRBV5-6 to TRBJ1-5; D ambiguous. This CDR3 is built from 13 residues. Deletions cut 4 bases from V and 5 bases from J, with 10 bases between. Germline CDR1 reads SGHDT; CDR2 reads YYEEEE.

The chain employs TRBV5-6 and TRBJ2-1, with TRBD2 as a possible D gene (5 bases). The V end was cut by 6 bases, the J end by 1 base, with 14 bases between. The CDR3 totals 15 residues. Germline V lookup: CDR1 SGHDT, CDR2 YYEEEE. The CDR3 DNA follows: TGTGCCAGCACCGCCCGGGCGGGTTCCTACAATGAGCAGTTCTTC. Translation: CASTARAGSYNEQFF.

The CDR3 loop is CASSSGTDYEQYF. CDR3 bases: TGTGCCAGCAGTTCCGGGACGGATTACGAGCAGTACTTC. The V gene is TRBV6-2 or TRBV6-3, the J gene TRBJ2-7; D possibly uses TRBD1 or TRBD2 (5 bases each). V was clipped by 4 bases and J by 4 bases, with 11 bases between them. This CDR3 comprises 13 residues. The germline gives CDR1 MNHEY, CDR2 SVGEGT.

This chain uses TRBV6-2 or TRBV6-3 with TRBJ1-5; a weak D match, TRBD1 (5 bases). Deletions cut 2 bases from V and 1 base from J, with 9 bases between. Germline V gene data show CDR1 as MNHEY and CDR2 as SVGEGT. CDR3 size: 15 residues. The CDR3 DNA is TGTGCCAGCAGTTACAGGACAAAGAGCAATCAGCCCCAGCATTTT. It encodes CASSYRTKSNQPQHF.

The J gene is TRBJ1-5, the V gene TRBV2, with D unresolved. V gave up 2 bases and J gave up 1 base, with 6 bases separating them. Germline V gives CDR1 SNHLY, CDR2 FYNNEI. This CDR3 spans 14 amino acids. The DNA of the CDR3 is TGTGCCAGCAGTGAAAGGAGCAGCAATCAGCCCCAGCATTTT. Its translation: CASSERSSNQPQHF.

This clone has just one count. This chain links TRBV9 with TRBJ1-4; TRBD1 aligns across 10 bases. Germline assignment: CDR1 SGDLS and CDR2 YYNGEE. This CDR3 contains 15 residues. The V segment lost 4 bases and the J segment 7 bases; nucleotides outside the gene matches: 7. The CDR3 bases are TGTGCCAGCAGCTCCAGGACAGGGGGTGTTGAAAAACTGTTTTTT. This encodes CASSSRTGGVEKLFF.

This clone was seen a few times. The chain is built from TRBV19 and TRBJ1-2, with a weak D call TRBD1 (5 bases). Germline CDR1 is LNHDA and CDR2 is SQIVND (reference sequence). V lost 0 bases to trimming and J lost 4 bases, with 9 bases between them. The CDR3 runs to 14 residues. CDR3 protein: CASSIDPTVYGYTF. DNA of the CDR3: TGTGCCAGTAGTATAGACCCGACAGTCTATGGCTACACCTTC.

The chain links TRBV2 to TRBJ1-2; 9 nucleotides line up with TRBD1. Trimming cost V 8 bases and J 3 bases; bases outside gene matches: 7. CDR3 size: 14 residues. The germline gives CDR1 SNHLY, CDR2 FYNNEI. The CDR3 nucleotides read TGTGCCAGCGGTACACAGGGGGCTGACTATGGCTACACCTTC. Encoded protein: CASGTQGADYGYTF.

V and J are TRBV7-8 and TRBJ2-1, with 7 bases that match TRBD1. The CDR3 length is 15 residues. Trimming at V came to 4 bases and at J to 7 bases, leaving 10 bases not matched to a gene. Germline V gene sequence: CDR1 SGHVS, CDR2 FQNEAQ. The CDR3 reads CASSSSDRPDNEQFF. CDR3 DNA: TGTGCCAGCAGCTCGTCGGACAGGCCCGATAATGAGCAGTTCTTC. Complete variable domain (other parts from reference TRBV7-8 and TRBJ2-1): GAGVSQSPRYKVAKRGQDVALRCDPISGHVSLFWYQQALGQGPEFLTYFQNEAQLDKSGLPSDRFFAERPEGSVSTLKIQRTQQEDSAVYLCASSSSDRPDNEQFFGPGTRLTVL.

This chain connects TRBV18 to TRBJ2-3; TRBD2 matches 11 bases. Germline V lookup: CDR1 KGHSH, CDR2 LQKENI. There are 16 residues in the CDR3. The V and J ends lost 4 bases and 5 bases, in that order; junction bases with no gene match: 8. CDR3 region: CASSRGSGRGQDTQYF. The DNA for the CDR3 is TGTGCCAGCTCACGTGGTAGCGGGAGGGGTCAAGATACGCAGTATTTT.

A single count supports this clone. This chain uses TRBV27 with TRBJ2-5; a possible D gene is TRBD2 (6 bases). With 6 bases removed from V and 5 bases from J, the gap between germline ends came to 13 bases. The CDR3 has 13 amino acids. The germline gives CDR1 MNHEY, CDR2 SMNVEV (reference sequence). Written as DNA, the CDR3 is TGTGCCAGCAGGCAGGGACTTAGGGAGACCCAGTACTTC. Amino acids: CASRQGLRETQYF.

The genes are TRBV19 and TRBJ2-1; D may correspond to TRBD1 or TRBD2 (5 bases each). The CDR3 contains 15 residues. Trimming shortened V by 7 bases and J by 4 bases, and 17 bases separated the two germline ends. CDR1 is LNHDA and CDR2 is SQIVND in the germline V gene (reference sequence). CDR3 loop: CASTMTGTAYNEQFF. The CDR3 nucleotides read TGTGCCAGTACCATGACGGGGACGGCGTACAATGAGCAGTTCTTC.

This chain links TRBV28 with TRBJ1-5; a weak D match, TRBD1 (6 bases). V was cut by 6 bases and J by 3 bases, with 12 bases left in between. This CDR3 is 14 amino acids long. Germline V gene sequence: CDR1 MDHEN, CDR2 SYDVKM. CDR3 sequence: CASSQQGNNQPQHF. The CDR3 nucleotides are TGTGCCAGCAGCCAACAGGGAAACAATCAGCCCCAGCATTTT.

The CDR3 DNA is TGCGCCAGCAGCCAAGGCGGGATTCAACGCGGAGAGACCCAGTACTTC. It encodes CASSQGGIQRGETQYF. V gene TRBV4-3 combines with J gene TRBJ2-5, with D maybe TRBD2 (6 bases). The CDR3 spans 16 residues. Germline-derived CDR1 and CDR2 are LGHNA and YSLEER. V shed 1 base and J shed 4 bases, with 16 bases lying between them.

This chain links TRBV28 with TRBJ1-5, with a possible D match to TRBD1 (6 bases). The CDR3 runs to 18 residues. From germline, CDR1 is MDHEN and CDR2 SYDVKM. Between the trimmed V and J ends, which lost 0 bases and 0 bases, there was a span of 15 bases. The CDR3 coding sequence is TGTGCCAGCAGTTTATGGGACAGCACCGATTATAGCAATCAGCCCCAGCATTTT. It yields the protein CASSLWDSTDYSNQPQHF.

This chain uses TRBV5-4 with TRBJ2-1; 9 nucleotides agree with TRBD2. Germline CDR1 and CDR2: SGHNT and YYREEE (reference sequence). This CDR3 is 15 amino acids long. After removal of 4 bases from V and 7 bases from J, the junction contained 9 bases not matched to a gene. CDR3 in amino acids: CASSLPGREGNEQFF. The CDR3 nucleotides are TGTGCCAGCAGCCTCCCGGGGCGGGAGGGAAATGAGCAGTTCTTC.

V and J are TRBV21-1 and TRBJ2-2. TRBV21-1 is shown as a pseudogene. The CDR3 runs 17 residues. The CDR3 sequence is CASSILWGTANTGELFF. The CDR3 DNA sequence: TGTGCCAGCAGCATTCTATGGGGGACGGCGAACACCGGGGAGCTGTTTTTT.

The rearrangement uses TRBV9 and TRBJ1-4; the D is unclear. The CDR3 loop spans 16 amino acids. Between the trimmed V and J ends, which lost 1 base and 0 bases, there was a span of 10 bases. Germline V gene sequence: CDR1 SGDLS, CDR2 YYNGEE. CDR3 in DNA: TGTGCCAGCAGCGTACGAGAGGCCGCAACTAATGAAAAACTGTTTTTT. Its translation is CASSVREAATNEKLFF.

Concerning this clone itself: This may be a read error, as it is one base from a much larger clone. The chain employs TRBV7-6 and TRBJ2-6; TRBD1 is a possible D gene (6 bases). Trimming shortened V by 5 bases and J by 0 bases, and 8 bases separated the two germline ends. This CDR3 region has 15 residues. CDR1 and CDR2 (germline): SGHVS, FNYEAQ. The CDR3, as DNA: TGTGCCAGCAGCCAGGACAGCTCTGGGGCCAACGTCCTGACTTTC. This translates into CASSQDSSGANVLTF.

The chain links TRBV14 to TRBJ2-7, with D tentatively TRBD2 (5 bases). The CDR3 totals 14 residues. The V and J ends lost 2 bases and 7 bases respectively, with 15 bases between them. Germline CDR1 reads SGHDN; CDR2 reads FVKESK. Here the CDR3 DNA reads TGTGCCAGCAGCCAAATTCAGGTTTCGGGAGAGCAGTACTTC. Translation: CASSQIQVSGEQYF.

This clone was counted once. The chain's CDR3 is CASRWGGPGELFF. CDR3 sequence (DNA): TGTGCCAGCAGGTGGGGGGGGCCCGGGGAGCTGTTTTTT. The chain combines TRBV27 with TRBJ2-2; possibly TRBD2 for D (7 bases). CDR1 MNHEY and CDR2 SMNVEV come from the germline V gene (reference sequence). The V end lost 6 bases, the J end lost 6 bases, and 11 bases lay between the germline ends. The CDR3 length is 13 residues.

The chain is built from TRBV10-3 and TRBJ1-5; weak D call: TRBD1 (5 bases). CDR1 is ENHRY, CDR2 SYGVKD, per germline. V was trimmed by 6 bases and J by 6 bases, leaving 12 bases between them. CDR3 size: 13 residues. CDR3 in DNA: TGTGCCATCAGGGGGGAATTGGGTCAGCCCCAGCATTTT. Protein product: CAIRGELGQPQHF.

V is TRBV19 and J is TRBJ1-1; D is unclear. CDR3 length equals 14 residues. Trimming pared 5 bases from V and 10 bases from J, leaving 20 bases between. Per germline, CDR1 LNHDA and CDR2 SQIVND (reference sequence). For the CDR3, the DNA is TGTGCCAGTAGTTATGGCCAGACCTCTTGGCGAGCTTTCTTT. Protein: CASSYGQTSWRAFF.

The chain employs TRBV7-2 and TRBJ1-1; 8 positions match TRBD1. In germline, CDR1 is SGHTA, CDR2 FQGNSA. This CDR3 has 14 residues. The ends lost 2 bases at V and 1 base at J; junction bases unmatched: 0. CDR3 bases: TGTGCCAGCAGCTTAACAGGGGGGAACACTGAAGCTTTCTTT. Translated, it gives CASSLTGGNTEAFF.